This passage covers 18 T cell receptor beta chains from one sample sequenced in a study of T cells after yellow fever vaccination. TCRdb itself ran the 5' RACE reads through MiXCR, one entry per CDR3 protein. Of a few hundred thousand distinct CDR3 sequences in the sample, roughly 6.3% are singletons; the top ten hold 1% to 1.2%. Sequenced here: CD4+ T cells sorted from PBMCs, sampled on the day of the yellow fever booster vaccination. The receptor source for this set is a man younger than 45 who received the YFV17D yellow fever vaccine.

J is TRBJ2-1 and V is TRBV7-3; 12 bases are shared with TRBD2. Germline V CDR1 and CDR2: SGHTA, FQGTGA. The CDR3 length is 15 residues. Unmatched junction bases numbered 9, after V lost 5 bases and J lost 10 bases. The CDR3 reads CASSATSGSWWEQFF. The CDR3 DNA is TGTGCCAGCAGCGCGACTAGCGGGAGTTGGTGGGAGCAGTTCTTC.

The chain joins TRBV7-3 to TRBJ2-1; a possible D gene is TRBD1 (6 bases). The CDR3 covers 14 residues. V gave up 3 bases and J gave up 10 bases, with 16 bases separating them. Germline CDR1 SGHTA, CDR2 FQGTGA. CDR3 loop: CASSLGAARREQFF. DNA for the CDR3: TGTGCCAGCAGCTTGGGGGCGGCCCGCAGAGAGCAGTTCTTC. The complete variable domain, with remaining parts taken from reference TRBV7-3 and TRBJ2-1, reads GAGVSQTPSNKVTEKGKYVELRCDPISGHTALYWYRQSLGQGPEFLIYFQGTGAADDSGLPNDRFFAVRPEGSVSTLKIQRTERGDSAVYLCASSLGAARREQFFGPGTRLTVL.

In its sample, this clonotype was seen a few times. The rearrangement uses TRBV7-8 and TRBJ2-5, with TRBD1 matching 7 bases. The V gene end was trimmed by 6 bases and the J gene end by 5 bases; junction bases not matched to a gene: 6. Germline V lookup: CDR1 SGHVS, CDR2 FQNEAQ. The CDR3 runs 13 residues. CDR3 in amino acids: CASRDRATETQYF. DNA for the CDR3: TGTGCCAGCAGAGACAGGGCCACGGAGACCCAGTACTTC.

V and J are TRBV2 and TRBJ2-5; maybe TRBD1 (5 bases). This CDR3 comprises 13 residues. From germline, CDR1 is SNHLY and CDR2 FYNNEI. The V end lost 8 bases, the J end lost 1 base, and 11 bases lay between the germline ends. CDR3: CASAGQPQETQYF. The CDR3 DNA is TGTGCCAGCGCCGGACAACCCCAAGAGACCCAGTACTTC. The whole variable domain, remainder taken from reference TRBV2 and TRBJ2-5, is EPEVTQTPSHQVTQMGQEVILRCVPISNHLYFYWYRQILGQKVEFLVSFYNNEISEKSEIFDDQFSVERPDGSNFTLKIRSTKLEDSAMYFCASAGQPQETQYFGPGTRLLVL.

The chain is built from TRBV6-2 or TRBV6-3 and TRBJ2-1, with 13 nucleotides matching TRBD2. Losses at the gene ends were 4 bases for V and 1 base for J; bases not matched to a gene: 4. Germline assignment: CDR1 MNHEY and CDR2 SVGEGT. The CDR3 has 17 residues. CDR3 nucleotides: TGTGCCAGCAGTTCAGGACTAGCGGGAGTATCCTACAATGAGCAGTTCTTC. Its translation: CASSSGLAGVSYNEQFF.

This chain connects TRBV20-1 to TRBJ1-6; D ambiguous. The V and J ends lost 6 bases and 2 bases respectively, with 14 bases between them. CDR3 length equals 15 residues. The germline V gene encodes CDR1 DFQATT and CDR2 SNEGSKA (reference sequence). CDR3 in amino acids: CSAYGEDPYNSPLHF. The CDR3 DNA reads TGCAGTGCCTACGGGGAAGATCCCTATAATTCACCCCTCCACTTT.

Only a few counts were recorded for this clonotype. The V gene is TRBV20-1, the J gene TRBJ1-6; D possibly corresponds to TRBD1 (6 bases). The CDR3 runs to 15 residues. Germline V gene data show CDR1 as DFQATT and CDR2 as SNEGSKA (reference sequence). V was trimmed by 6 bases and J by 0 bases, leaving 12 bases between them. In DNA, the CDR3 is TGCAGTGCCCGGACGGACAGCTCCTATAATTCACCCCTCCACTTT. Its translation is CSARTDSSYNSPLHF.

This clonotype was recorded a few times. The V call is TRBV27, the J call TRBJ2-2; 7 nucleotides align to TRBD1. Germline loops: CDR1 MNHEY, CDR2 SMNVEV (reference sequence). CDR3 length equals 15 residues. J gave up 4 bases and V 3 bases, and 5 bases lay outside the gene matches. Here the CDR3 DNA reads TGTGCCAGCAGTTTGACAGGGCGTCTCACCGGGGAGCTGTTTTTT. This translates into CASSLTGRLTGELFF.

The genes are TRBV29-1 and TRBJ2-5; D might be TRBD1 (6 bases). The ends were cut back, 4 bases at V and 7 bases at J, with 16 bases in the middle. The germline gives CDR1 SQVTM, CDR2 ANQGSEA. The CDR3 is 13 residues long. The CDR3 DNA reads as TGCAGCGTTGGAGGGTCTCGAGGGGGGACCCAGTACTTC. Its protein is CSVGGSRGGTQYF.

In its sample, this clonotype was seen many times. The CDR3 spells CASSPPPGVNEQFF. Here the CDR3 DNA reads TGTGCCAGCTCACCACCTCCGGGAGTGAATGAGCAGTTCTTC. The rearrangement links TRBV18 to TRBJ2-1; D perhaps matches TRBD2 (6 bases). The CDR3 runs 14 residues. Trimming cost V 0 bases and J 7 bases, with 10 bases left between them. CDR1 KGHSH and CDR2 LQKENI come from the germline V gene.

This clonotype was recorded a few times. The chain has TRBV10-1 and TRBJ2-1; D is unresolved. Looked up from germline, CDR1 is WNHNN and CDR2 is SYGVQD (reference sequence). V dropped 0 bases and J dropped 4 bases, with 4 bases sitting between them. The CDR3 sequence is 13 residues long. The CDR3 sequence is CASSESGYNEQFF. The CDR3 nucleotides read TGCGCCAGCAGTGAGTCTGGGTACAATGAGCAGTTCTTC.

This clonotype appeared many times. This sequence joins TRBV3-1 and TRBJ2-2; no clear D gene. Germline lookup yields CDR1 LGHDT and CDR2 YNNKEL (reference sequence). Trimming shortened V by 1 base and J by 7 bases, and 19 bases separated the two germline ends. The CDR3 length is 17 residues. In nucleotides, the CDR3 is TGTGCCAGCAGCCAAGTGGCTGTTGCCCGGATAAACGGGGAGCTGTTTTTT. Translation gives CASSQVAVARINGELFF.

This clonotype turned up a few times. This rearrangement joins TRBV5-1 to TRBJ2-7; the D gene is possibly TRBD2 (6 bases). Trimming pared 4 bases from V and 5 bases from J, leaving 13 bases between. This CDR3 contains 13 residues. The germline V gene has CDR1 SGHRS and CDR2 YFSETQ. The CDR3 here is CASSPGVADEQYF. DNA for the CDR3: TGCGCCAGCAGCCCGGGGGTGGCGGACGAGCAGTACTTC.

The genes are TRBV20-1 and TRBJ2-1; 11 nucleotides align to TRBD1. Germline-derived CDR1 and CDR2 are DFQATT and SNEGSKA (reference sequence). The ends lost 1 base at V and 9 bases at J; junction bases unmatched: 8. CDR3 length: 15 amino acids. The CDR3 DNA follows: TGCAGTGCTAGAGGATCGGACAGGGGGCCAGGTGAGCAGTTCTTC. Its translation is CSARGSDRGPGEQFF.

Worth noting for this clonotype: This sequence may be a read error, since a much larger clone differs from it by one base. V usage is TRBV12-3 or TRBV12-4 and J usage is TRBJ2-7, with TRBD2 matching 9 bases. The CDR3 has 14 residues. The V gene end was trimmed by 2 bases and the J gene end by 4 bases; junction bases not matched to a gene: 3. The CDR3 DNA is TGTGCCAGCAGTTTAAGGACTAGCGCATACGAGCAGTACTTC. Amino acid sequence: CASSLRTSAYEQYF.

This clonotype has a count of ten or more. The chain uses TRBV10-3 and TRBJ2-7; no clear D gene. V was clipped by 2 bases and J by 2 bases, with 13 bases between them. The germline CDR1 and CDR2 sequences are ENHRY and SYGVKD. The CDR3 totals 15 residues. CDR3 DNA: TGTGCCATCAGTGAGGCGGTAAACCCCACCTACGAGCAGTACTTC. Residues: CAISEAVNPTYEQYF.

This clonotype was detected many times. J is TRBJ2-5 and V is TRBV7-9, with 7 positions matching TRBD1. With 5 bases clipped from V and 1 base from J, the junction kept 10 bases outside the gene matches. Germline V CDR1 and CDR2: SEHNR, FQNEAQ (reference sequence). There are 16 residues in the CDR3. The DNA of the CDR3 is TGTGCCAGCAGCCCGGGACAGACCCCGGGCCAAGAGACCCAGTACTTC. Its translation is CASSPGQTPGQETQYF.

This clonotype was picked up many times. V and J are TRBV20-1 and TRBJ2-1; TRBD2 matches at 9 bases. Germline V lookup: CDR1 DFQATT, CDR2 SNEGSKA (reference sequence). The CDR3 length is 15 residues. V gave up 6 bases and J gave up 8 bases; unmatched junction bases: 14. CDR3 loop: CSAPSAGLATYEQFF. The CDR3 bases are TGCAGTGCCCCCTCCGCGGGACTAGCCACCTATGAGCAGTTCTTC.